One sample yielded the 21 T cell receptor beta chains listed below, sequenced in a study of cytomegalovirus exposure and HLA in healthy donors. The PCR contained 60 Vbeta and 13 Jbeta primers. Clones were read by immunoSEQ multiplex PCR, and TCRdb kept only the in-frame ones, dropping some. The data hold about 130,000 clones, with approximately 80% observed a single time. The sequenced material came from PBMCs. The receptors were sampled from a woman in her forties in good health and CMV-seronegative.

V and J are TRBV20-1 and TRBJ1-2; tentative D call: TRBD1 (5 bases). Germline V lookup: CDR1 DFQATT, CDR2 SNEGSKA (reference sequence). The CDR3 is made up of 11 amino acids. In nucleotides, the CDR3 is TGCACCGGAAGGGGAGGAGATGGCTACACCTTC. The encoded protein is CTGRGGDGYTF.

Written as DNA, the CDR3 is TGTGCCAGCAGAGTTGCTACAGGTTCACCCTATGGCTACACCTTC. This encodes CASRVATGSPYGYTF. V is TRBV28 and J is TRBJ1-2; tentatively, D is TRBD1 (5 bases). There are 15 residues in the CDR3. The V and J ends lost 6 bases and 4 bases respectively, with 18 bases between them. In germline, CDR1 is MDHEN, CDR2 SYDVKM.

CDR3 bases: TGTGCCAGCTCAATTCGACAGGGGGCTGAAGGAAACACCATATATTTT. Its translation: CASSIRQGAEGNTIYF. The chain has TRBV18 and TRBJ1-3; the match to TRBD1 covers 10 bases. The CDR3 has 16 amino acids. CDR1 is KGHSH, CDR2 LQKENI, per germline. V shed 5 bases, J shed 4 bases, and the junction held 8 bases outside the gene matches.

The genes are TRBV6-5 and TRBJ1-2; unclear D gene. V dropped 5 bases and J dropped 8 bases, with 18 bases sitting between them. The CDR3 has 14 residues. Per the germline V gene, CDR1 is MNHEY and CDR2 is SVGAGI. CDR3 loop: CASSESAPTYGYTF. CDR3 DNA: TGTGCCAGCAGTGAATCCGCACCAACCTACGGCTACACCTTC.

The chain joins TRBV7-9 to TRBJ2-5; possibly TRBD2 for D (6 bases). V was clipped by 6 bases and J by 0 bases, with 14 bases between them. This CDR3 is 15 amino acids long. Germline CDR1 SEHNR, CDR2 FQNEAQ (reference sequence). The CDR3 loop reads CASSPGWGDQETQYF. The DNA for the CDR3 is TGTGCCAGCAGTCCAGGCTGGGGGGACCAAGAGACCCAGTACTTC.

The gene calls are TRBV7-9 and TRBJ1-2, with D hard to call. Germline V gene data show CDR1 as SEHNR and CDR2 as FQNEAQ (reference sequence). V lost 2 bases, J lost 1 base, and 8 bases lay in between. The CDR3 loop spans 14 amino acids. In DNA form, the CDR3 reads TGTGCCAGCAGCTTAAGAGGCGTTAACTATGGCTACACCTTC. Protein sequence: CASSLRGVNYGYTF.

The chain uses TRBV2 and TRBJ2-7; 10 bases line up with TRBD2. Losses at the gene ends were 6 bases for V and 4 bases for J; bases not matched to a gene: 9. CDR3 length: 15 residues. The germline V gene has CDR1 SNHLY and CDR2 FYNNEI. CDR3 region: CASSLLAGEYYEQYF. As DNA, the CDR3 is TGTGCCAGCAGCTTGCTAGCGGGAGAGTATTACGAGCAGTACTTC.

V is TRBV5-6 and J is TRBJ2-7; possible D gene TRBD2, 5 bases. The length of the CDR3 is 14 residues. Germline assignment: CDR1 SGHDT and CDR2 YYEEEE. The V and J ends lost 0 bases and 4 bases respectively, with 11 bases between them. CDR3 coding DNA: TGTGCCAGCAGCTTGGGAGGGCGAAGATACGAGCAGTACTTC. Amino acid sequence: CASSLGGRRYEQYF.

This clone was seen only once. The genes are TRBV11-2 and TRBJ2-2, with D perhaps matching TRBD2 (5 bases). V dropped 3 bases and J dropped 5 bases, with 7 bases sitting between them. CDR1 is SGHAT, CDR2 FQNNGV, per germline. This CDR3 is built from 13 residues. CDR3 amino acids: CASSLPGTGELFF. The DNA of the CDR3 is TGTGCCAGCAGCTTGCCGGGAACCGGGGAGCTGTTTTTT.

The chain is built from TRBV5-1 and TRBJ2-3; TRBD2 matches 10 bases. J lost 6 bases, V lost 4 bases, and 5 bases had no gene match. This CDR3 is 14 amino acids long. Looked up from germline, CDR1 is SGHRS and CDR2 is YFSETQ. The CDR3, as DNA: TGCGCCAGCAGCCTAAATAGCGGGGGGGATACGCAGTATTTT. Amino acids: CASSLNSGGDTQYF.

This clone has a handful of counts. The J gene is TRBJ1-2, the V gene TRBV5-1, with TRBD1 matching 9 bases. The J segment lost 3 bases and the V segment lost 4 bases, leaving 10 bases of the junction unmatched. The CDR3 covers 16 residues. Germline loops: CDR1 SGHRS, CDR2 YFSETQ. Here the CDR3 DNA reads TGCGCCAGCAGCCTCTCCCCGGGACAGGGTGACTATGGCTACACCTTC. This encodes CASSLSPGQGDYGYTF.

The chain joins TRBV15 to TRBJ2-7; TRBD2 matches at 7 bases. The CDR3 has 15 amino acids. Germline CDR1 reads LNHNV; CDR2 reads YYDKDF (reference sequence). Germline trimming cut 2 bases from V and 0 bases from J; bases unmatched to any gene: 4. CDR3 DNA sequence: TGTGCCACCAGCAGACCGGGACTACTCTCCTACGAGCAGTACTTC. It is translated as CATSRPGLLSYEQYF.

A single count supports this clone. This chain joins TRBV5-4 and TRBJ2-5, with 10 bases fitting TRBD2. The J call may be faulty, since TRBJ2-7 better matches the DNA end. This CDR3 is built from 15 residues. In germline, CDR1 is SGHNT, CDR2 YYREEE (reference sequence). CDR3 DNA sequence: TGTGCCAGCAGCACACCGGGACTAGCGAACTACGAGCAGTACTTC. Encoded protein: CASSTPGLANYEQYF.

This sequence joins TRBV28 and TRBJ2-7, with TRBD1 identical over 11 bases. Germline CDR1 reads MDHEN; CDR2 reads SYDVKM. V was pared by 6 bases and J by 2 bases, with 6 bases of the junction left unmatched. The CDR3 has 15 amino acids. CDR3: CASSPLGQGAYEQYF. The CDR3 DNA reads as TGTGCCAGCAGCCCGCTGGGACAGGGGGCCTACGAGCAGTACTTC.

This chain uses TRBV5-4 with TRBJ1-2, with TRBD1 matching over 7 bases. Germline values: CDR1 SGHNT, CDR2 YYREEE (reference sequence). This CDR3 spans 15 amino acids. V was pared by 3 bases and J by 0 bases, with 5 bases of the junction left unmatched. The CDR3 protein is CASSSDRVTNYGYTF. DNA for the CDR3: TGTGCCAGCAGCTCAGACAGGGTAACTAACTATGGCTACACCTTC.

This clone was seen a few times. This chain connects TRBV19 to TRBJ2-1; D might be TRBD2 (6 bases). Germline CDR1 LNHDA, CDR2 SQIVND (reference sequence). The CDR3 sequence is 14 residues long. Trimming stripped 7 bases from V and 9 bases from J, with 19 bases between. The CDR3 DNA reads TGTGCCAGTACCCAAACTAGCCGGGGTACTGAGCAGTTCTTC. It yields the protein CASTQTSRGTEQFF. The whole variable domain, filled in from reference TRBV19 and TRBJ2-1, reads DGGITQSPKYLFRKEGQNVTLSCEQNLNHDAMYWYRQDPGQGLRLIYYSQIVNDFQKGDIAEGYSVSREKKESFPLTVTSAQKNPTAFYLCASTQTSRGTEQFFGPGTRLTVL.

The genes are TRBV27 and TRBJ2-3, with D possibly TRBD1 on 6 matching bases. The V gene's germline CDR1 is MNHEY and CDR2 SMNVEV (reference sequence). CDR3 length equals 17 residues. V was cut by 5 bases and J by 3 bases, with 21 bases left in between. The CDR3 spells CASSLPKQGGRTDTQYF. For the CDR3, the DNA is TGTGCCAGCAGTCTTCCAAAACAGGGTGGAAGAACAGATACGCAGTATTTT.

The chain is built from TRBV18 and TRBJ1-3, with 9 nucleotides matching TRBD1. Germline V gene sequence: CDR1 KGHSH, CDR2 LQKENI. The CDR3 sequence is 14 residues long. V lost 5 bases, J lost 7 bases, and 6 bases stayed unmatched. The CDR3 nucleotides are TGTGCCAGCTCAGGGGACAGGGATGGCAACACCATATATTTT. This sequence encodes CASSGDRDGNTIYF.

This chain connects TRBV27 to TRBJ1-3, with TRBD1 as a possible D gene (6 bases). Germline V gene data show CDR1 as MNHEY and CDR2 as SMNVEV (reference sequence). Trimming took 6 bases from V and 0 from J, leaving 27 bases between them. The CDR3 covers 20 residues. In DNA form, the CDR3 reads TGTGCCAGCAGCTCGCGCTGGCCTCCCACCCAGGGGTACTCTGGAAACACCATATATTTT. As protein: CASSSRWPPTQGYSGNTIYF.

This clone has a handful of counts. The chain joins TRBV6-1 to TRBJ1-2, with 9 bases identical to TRBD1. Trimming removed 3 bases from V and 4 bases from J; junction bases left unmatched: 3. Germline V gene sequence: CDR1 MNHNS, CDR2 SASEGT. The length of the CDR3 is 14 residues. CDR3 in DNA: TGTGCCAGCAGTGATCGGGACAGGGTCTATGGCTACACCTTC. This encodes CASSDRDRVYGYTF.

The rearrangement uses TRBV5-5 and TRBJ2-2; the D gene is possibly TRBD2 (6 bases). The CDR3 has 14 residues. With 1 base removed from V and 6 bases from J, the gap between germline ends came to 10 bases. Germline assignment: CDR1 SGHKS and CDR2 YYEKEE (reference sequence). The CDR3, as DNA: TGTGCCAGCAGCTTGCGAGGAGGGGCCGGGGAGCTGTTTTTT. This sequence encodes CASSLRGGAGELFF.